The rows below give T cell receptor beta chains drawn from one sample of a study of CD8 T cells in ankylosing spondylitis. Each CDR3 protein gets one entry after TCRdb re-called the 5' RACE reads with MiXCR. The data show some 87,000 distinct CDR3 sequences, with approximately 30% seen just once and 45% to 65% held by the top ten. Sequenced material: blood, either unsorted or a sorted T cell fraction (not recorded which). The source is a male donor with ankylosing spondylitis or in good health (not recorded which). Both conserved end residues are part of each CDR3. D genes are given only for firm matches. Size values are once, few and many counts, or a class for expanded clones, and some rows have none.

len,v_gene,d_gene,abundance,j_gene,CDR3aa,CDR3nt
19,TRBV6-1,TRBD2,few,TRBJ2-1,CASSLPGGSGRGAYNEQFF,TGTGCCAGCAGCCTCCCTGGTGGTAGCGGGAGAGGGGCCTACAATGAGCAGTTCTTC
14,TRBV5-1,TRBD1,.,TRBJ1-1,CASWMGQGNTEAFF,TGCGCCAGTTGGATGGGACAGGGGAACACTGAAGCTTTCTTT
15,TRBV20-1,.,.,TRBJ2-2,CCARDPSTVTGELFF,TGCTGTGCTAGAGATCCGTCGACCGTCACCGGGGAGCTGTTTTTT
14,TRBV20-1,.,few,TRBJ1-5,CSSQGRSGNQPQHF,TGCAGTAGCCAGGGAAGGTCCGGCAATCAGCCCCAGCATTTT
17,TRBV4-2,.,few,TRBJ1-5,CASSQVGGVLGNQPQHF,TGTGCCAGCAGCCAAGTGGGGGGCGTCCTTGGCAATCAGCCCCAGCATTTT
12,TRBV5-6,.,.,TRBJ1-1,CASSLGDSEAFF,TGTGCCAGCAGCTTGGGGGACTCTGAAGCTTTCTTT
15,TRBV7-9,.,few,TRBJ1-2,CASSSPGASNYGYTF,TGTGCCAGCAGCTCTCCAGGGGCCTCTAACTATGGCTACACCTTC
15,TRBV12-3/TRBV12-4,.,few,TRBJ1-1,CASSAYETAGTEAFF,TGTGCCAGCAGTGCTTATGAAACTGCGGGGACTGAAGCTTTCTTT
18,TRBV5-1,.,few,TRBJ2-7,CASSLEGQAGTGPYEQYF,TGCGCCAGCAGCTTGGAAGGGCAAGCCGGGACTGGCCCCTACGAGCAGTACTTC
15,TRBV12-3/TRBV12-4,.,.,TRBJ2-3,CASSLPGEVTDTQYF,TGTGCCAGCAGTTTACCGGGAGAAGTGACTGATACGCAGTATTTT
13,TRBV7-8,.,.,TRBJ2-4,CASSLRRWDIQYF,TGTGCCAGCAGCTTACGGCGGTGGGACATTCAGTACTTC